The clone carrying this T cell receptor beta chain has only a few counts. In the authors' workflow: Nucleated cell counts were estimated from reference gene primer amplification. Produced via immunoSEQ multiplex PCR; TCRdb's table is partial and in-frame only. The V and J calls and clone size come from that table; D and trimming were worked out from the DNA. The top ten clones hold 5% of a sample with around 95,000 clones, roughly 88% of them seen once. This specimen comes from a study of blood T cell repertoires in COVID-19. The overall study: Sites in the United States, Italy and Spain provided acute and convalescent COVID-19 samples. T cells, B-cell-depleted T cells, or PBMCs provided the cDNA or gDNA that served as material.

CDR1 and CDR2 from the germline V gene are MNHEY and SVGAGI. V dropped 8 bases and J dropped 9; count of bases not matched to a gene: 6. The CDR3 sequence is 12 residues long. The TCR sequence derives from a human donor in a cohort sampled during active COVID-19. The chain links TRBV6-5 to TRBJ2-2; 7 bases line up with TRBD1. The sequencing input was peripheral blood. CDR3 amino acids: CASLGQAWELFF. In nucleotides, the CDR3 is TGTGCCAGCCTCGGACAGGCATGGGAGCTGTTTTTT.